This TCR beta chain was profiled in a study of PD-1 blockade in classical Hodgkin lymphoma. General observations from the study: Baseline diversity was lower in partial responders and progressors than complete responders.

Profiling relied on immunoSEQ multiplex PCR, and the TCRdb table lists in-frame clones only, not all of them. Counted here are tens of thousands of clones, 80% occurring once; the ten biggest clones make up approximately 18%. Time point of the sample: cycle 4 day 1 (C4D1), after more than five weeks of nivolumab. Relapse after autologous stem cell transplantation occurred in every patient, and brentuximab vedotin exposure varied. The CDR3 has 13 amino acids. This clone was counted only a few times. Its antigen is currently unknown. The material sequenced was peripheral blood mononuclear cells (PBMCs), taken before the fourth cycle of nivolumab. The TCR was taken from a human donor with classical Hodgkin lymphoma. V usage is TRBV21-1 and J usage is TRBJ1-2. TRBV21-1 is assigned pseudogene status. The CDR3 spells CASSNSTERGYTF. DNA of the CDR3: TGTGCCAGCAGCAATAGCACAGAGCGGGGCTACACCTTC.